Below, 16 T cell receptor beta chains from the same sample are listed, as sequenced in a study of T-cell memory formation after mild COVID-19. TCRdb fed the 5' RACE reads into MiXCR, producing one record per CDR3 protein. The profile shows more than 7,000 distinct CDR3 sequences, 30% to 40% of them singletons. Sequenced sample: PBMCs or a T cell subset sorted from them (not recorded which). The receptors originated from an adult woman who had mild COVID-19 (a few samples of this study predate the infection). Cell type and time point are not known.

The sample holds many counts of this clonotype. This chain joins TRBV2 and TRBJ2-5; 9 nucleotides align to TRBD1. The germline CDR1 and CDR2 sequences are SNHLY and FYNNEI. Losses at the gene ends were 7 bases for V and 5 bases for J; bases not matched to a gene: 5. This CDR3 has 13 residues. The CDR3 loop is CASKEDRGETQYF. CDR3 DNA sequence: TGTGCCAGCAAGGAGGACAGGGGTGAGACCCAGTACTTC.

J is TRBJ2-5 and V is TRBV24-1, with 8 positions matching TRBD1. The CDR3 is made up of 15 amino acids. Germline CDR1 and CDR2: KGHDR and SFDVKD. The J segment lost 5 bases and the V segment lost 3 bases, leaving 7 bases of the junction unmatched. CDR3: CATSDRTGIRETQYF. Here the CDR3 DNA reads TGTGCCACCAGTGATCGGACAGGGATCAGGGAGACCCAGTACTTC.

Many counts were recorded for this clonotype. This chain uses TRBV6-5 with TRBJ1-4, with D tentatively TRBD1 (5 bases). This CDR3 spans 17 amino acids. V was pared by 2 bases and J by 7 bases, with 20 bases between. Germline loops: CDR1 MNHEY, CDR2 SVGAGI. The CDR3: CASSYQRGVTMSEKLFF. DNA for the CDR3: TGTGCCAGCAGTTACCAACGGGGCGTCACGATGAGTGAAAAACTGTTTTTT.

This clonotype was seen repeatedly, ten times or more. This chain connects TRBV4-1 to TRBJ2-1; D not resolved. The germline CDR1 and CDR2 sequences are MGHRA and YSYEKL. The CDR3 consists of 14 residues. Trimming pared 1 base from V and 10 bases from J, leaving 14 bases between. The CDR3 loop reads CASSQVVSDFEQFF. The CDR3 DNA is TGCGCCAGCAGCCAAGTGGTATCAGACTTCGAGCAGTTCTTC.

This clonotype was observed at least ten times. In DNA, the CDR3 is TGTGCCAGCAGCGTAGGTAGCGGGGGGCGCTCCAATGAGCAGTTCTTC. Translating it yields CASSVGSGGRSNEQFF. This rearrangement joins TRBV9 to TRBJ2-1, with 10 bases identical to TRBD2. V shed 0 bases, J shed 6 bases, and the junction held 6 bases outside the gene matches. CDR3 size: 16 residues. Per the germline V gene, CDR1 is SGDLS and CDR2 is YYNGEE.

V usage is TRBV7-2 and J usage is TRBJ2-3; 7 bases are shared with TRBD2. After removal of 2 bases from V and 0 bases from J, the junction contained 8 bases not matched to a gene. Per germline, CDR1 SGHTA and CDR2 FQGNSA. The length of the CDR3 is 17 residues. CDR3 sequence (DNA): TGTGCCAGCAGCTTATTGGGCGGGGGTACTAGCACAGATACGCAGTATTTT. This codes for CASSLLGGGTSTDTQYF.

In its sample, this clonotype was seen many times. This chain links TRBV2 with TRBJ2-7, with TRBD2 identical over 11 bases. The J segment lost 4 bases and the V segment lost 4 bases, leaving 9 bases of the junction unmatched. The length of the CDR3 is 16 residues. From germline, CDR1 is SNHLY and CDR2 FYNNEI. The CDR3 sequence is CASSAFKLAGVYEQYF. The CDR3 DNA follows: TGTGCCAGCAGTGCCTTCAAACTAGCGGGAGTGTACGAGCAGTACTTC.

This clonotype was picked up many times. The chain is built from TRBV6-6 and TRBJ1-2; TRBD1 agrees at 8 bases. V gave up 0 bases and J gave up 3 bases; unmatched junction bases: 21. The CDR3 has 21 amino acids. From germline, CDR1 is MNHNY and CDR2 SVGAGI (reference sequence). CDR3 nucleotides: TGTGCCAGCAGTTACTCACCCAGGGGGCAGCCCGGAGACGGAAAATACTATGGCTACACCTTC. Its protein is CASSYSPRGQPGDGKYYGYTF.

This clonotype occurred many times. V is TRBV19 and J is TRBJ2-7; D perhaps matches TRBD1 (7 bases). This CDR3 is built from 15 residues. Germline CDR1 is LNHDA and CDR2 is SQIVND (reference sequence). V was shortened by 4 bases and J by 5 bases, with 18 bases between the two germline ends. CDR3 residues: CASSNGQGGGNEQYF. The CDR3 DNA reads TGTGCCAGTAGTAATGGACAAGGAGGGGGCAACGAGCAGTACTTC.

This clonotype is a singleton in its sample. The J gene is TRBJ2-2, the V gene TRBV7-2; 11 positions match TRBD2. The CDR3 is made up of 18 amino acids. V was pared by 2 bases and J by 1 base, with 6 bases of the junction left unmatched. Germline values: CDR1 SGHTA, CDR2 FQGNSA. The CDR3 reads CASSLWASGRKNTGELFF. CDR3 bases: TGTGCCAGCAGCTTATGGGCTAGCGGGAGGAAGAACACCGGGGAGCTGTTTTTT.

By sample fraction, this clonotype is medium-sized. The V gene is TRBV20-1, the J gene TRBJ1-5, with 7 bases fitting TRBD1. Germline assignment: CDR1 DFQATT and CDR2 SNEGSKA (reference sequence). This CDR3 region has 13 residues. J lost 5 bases, V lost 0 bases, and 1 base had no gene match. The CDR3 DNA reads TGCAGTGCTAGAGAAGGGGGCGATCAGCCCCAGCATTTT. It specifies CSAREGGDQPQHF.

The chain couples TRBV5-1 to TRBJ2-1; tentatively, D is TRBD1 or TRBD2 (6 bases each). Germline V gives CDR1 SGHRS, CDR2 YFSETQ. The CDR3 is 17 residues long. Trimming stripped 4 bases from V and 3 bases from J, with 20 bases between. This CDR3 reads CASSLGGSKGLYNEQFF. The CDR3 nucleotides are TGCGCCAGCAGCCTAGGGGGGAGCAAGGGGCTCTACAATGAGCAGTTCTTC.

This clonotype was seen at least ten times. V and J are TRBV18 and TRBJ1-1, with 10 bases identical to TRBD1. Losses at the gene ends were 2 bases for V and 6 bases for J; bases not matched to a gene: 3. The CDR3 sequence is 14 residues long. Per the germline V gene, CDR1 is KGHSH and CDR2 is LQKENI. The CDR3 is CASSPGTGEPEAFF. Written as DNA, the CDR3 is TGTGCCAGCTCACCAGGGACAGGGGAGCCTGAAGCTTTCTTT. The full variable domain, rest sourced from reference TRBV18 and TRBJ1-1, is NAGVMQNPRHLVRRRGQEARLRCSPMKGHSHVYWYRQLPEEGLKFMVYLQKENIIDESGMPKERFSAEFPKEGPSILRIQQVVRGDSAAYFCASSPGTGEPEAFFGQGTRLTVV.

This clonotype was seen ten or more times. The chain joins TRBV4-3 to TRBJ2-1, with TRBD2 matching over 11 bases. Germline V gene data show CDR1 as LGHNA and CDR2 as YSLEER. Germline trimming cut 3 bases from V and 8 bases from J; bases unmatched to any gene: 6. CDR3 size: 15 residues. CDR3: CASSQTSGIDYEQFF. For the CDR3, the DNA is TGCGCCAGCAGCCAGACTAGCGGGATTGATTATGAGCAGTTCTTC.

The table lists this clonotype with many counts. This chain joins TRBV7-3 and TRBJ2-2; possible D gene TRBD2, 6 bases. Trimming cost V 5 bases and J 8 bases, with 18 bases left between them. The CDR3 totals 15 residues. The germline CDR1 and CDR2 sequences are SGHTA and FQGTGA. The chain's CDR3 is CASSLGTSGGGELFF. CDR3 bases: TGTGCCAGCAGCCTAGGGACTTCCGGAGGTGGGGAGCTGTTTTTT.

This clonotype was seen many times. In nucleotides, the CDR3 is TGTGCCAGCAGCCCCCGCGGACGGGGAAGCTCCTACGAGCAGTACTTC. Translation: CASSPRGRGSSYEQYF. V and J are TRBV13 and TRBJ2-7; D might be TRBD2 (5 bases). Germline CDR1 is PRHDT and CDR2 is FYEKMQ (reference sequence). V was pared by 5 bases and J by 0 bases, with 17 bases between. The CDR3 is 16 amino acids. The whole variable domain, filled in from reference TRBV13 and TRBJ2-7, reads AAGVIQSPRHLIKEKRETATLKCYPIPRHDTVYWYQQGPGQDPQFLISFYEKMQSDKGSIPDRFSAQQFSDYHSELNMSSLELGDSALYFCASSPRGRGSSYEQYFGPGTRLTVT.